Below, one TCR beta chain is given with its context. Its antigen is not identified. These data come from a study of blood T cells in healthy people across ages. General study points: Diversity was estimated from one million T cells, and these estimates were considered underestimates.

A second PCR, run for roughly 7 to 12 cycles, used a sample-barcoded 5' primer plus a J-beta primer mix. TCRdb reprocessed the 5' RACE reads via MiXCR and lists one record per CDR3 protein. The table shows fewer than 2 million distinct CDR3 sequences, with about two fifths occurring only once. Germline loops: CDR1 MNHEY, CDR2 SVGEGT. The V and J ends lost 7 bases and 9 bases respectively, with 16 bases between them. The CDR3 has 13 residues. The receptor was isolated from a human donor in good health. Input material: blood. This rearrangement joins TRBV6-2 or TRBV6-3 to TRBJ2-1, with D hard to call. The CDR3 sequence: CASTLTPLGEQFF. In DNA form, the CDR3 reads TGTGCCAGCACCCTCACCCCATTGGGTGAGCAGTTCTTC.